Given below is one TCR beta chain in context. The sample originates from a study of blood T cell repertoires in COVID-19. Study summary: Samples representing acute and convalescent COVID-19 were sourced from the United States, Italy and Spain. The cDNA or gDNA used as material had been derived from T cells, B-cell-depleted T cells, or PBMCs.

Repertoires were generated with immunoSEQ multiplex PCR, while TCRdb's copy carries only in-frame clones and drops some. The sample includes about 250,000 clones, roughly 91% seen only once; the top ten take roughly 0.8%. The clonotype originates from a man aged 25-40 years with acute or convalescent COVID-19. Sequenced: peripheral blood.

CDR3 coding DNA: TGTGCCAGCAGTTTAACCCCTGGTTCAGGAACTGAAGCTTTCTTT. Its translation: CASSLTPGSGTEAFF. The gene calls are TRBV28 and TRBJ1-1; D is unresolved. CDR1 and CDR2 (germline): MDHEN, SYDVKM. The CDR3 has 15 amino acids. V was shortened by 2 bases and J by 5 bases, with 15 bases between the two germline ends.